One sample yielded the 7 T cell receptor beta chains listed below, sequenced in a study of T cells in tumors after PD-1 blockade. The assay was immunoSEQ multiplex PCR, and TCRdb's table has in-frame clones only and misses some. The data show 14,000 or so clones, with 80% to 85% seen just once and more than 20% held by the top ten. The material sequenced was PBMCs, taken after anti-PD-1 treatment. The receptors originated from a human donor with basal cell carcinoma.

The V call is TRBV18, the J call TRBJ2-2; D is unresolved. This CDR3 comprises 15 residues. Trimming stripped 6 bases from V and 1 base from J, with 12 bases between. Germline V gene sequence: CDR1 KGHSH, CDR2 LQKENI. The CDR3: CASSPREGNTGELFF. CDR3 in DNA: TGTGCCAGCTCGCCAAGGGAAGGGAACACCGGGGAGCTGTTTTTT. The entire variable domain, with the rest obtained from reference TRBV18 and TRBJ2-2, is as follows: NAGVMQNPRHLVRRRGQEARLRCSPMKGHSHVYWYRQLPEEGLKFMVYLQKENIIDESGMPKERFSAEFPKEGPSILRIQQVVRGDSAAYFCASSPREGNTGELFFGEGSRLTVL.

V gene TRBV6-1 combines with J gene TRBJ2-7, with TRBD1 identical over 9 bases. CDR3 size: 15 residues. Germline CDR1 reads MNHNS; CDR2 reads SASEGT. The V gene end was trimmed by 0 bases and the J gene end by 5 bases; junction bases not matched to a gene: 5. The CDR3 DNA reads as TGTGCCAGCAGTGAAGCTGGACAGGGGTCCCACGAGCAGTACTTC. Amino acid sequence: CASSEAGQGSHEQYF.

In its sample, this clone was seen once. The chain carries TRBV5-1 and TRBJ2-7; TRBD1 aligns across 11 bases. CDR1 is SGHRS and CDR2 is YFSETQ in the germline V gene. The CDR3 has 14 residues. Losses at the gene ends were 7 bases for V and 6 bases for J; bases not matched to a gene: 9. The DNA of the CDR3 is TGCGCCAGCTCCGGGACAGGGGGAATCGGCGAGCAGTACTTC. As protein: CASSGTGGIGEQYF.

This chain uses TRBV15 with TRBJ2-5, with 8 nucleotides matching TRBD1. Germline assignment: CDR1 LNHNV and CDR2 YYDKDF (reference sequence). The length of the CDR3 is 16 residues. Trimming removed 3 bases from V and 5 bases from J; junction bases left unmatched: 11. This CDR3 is CATSRLGQGGGETQYF. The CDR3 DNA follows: TGTGCCACCAGCAGGCTAGGACAGGGTGGTGGGGAGACCCAGTACTTC.

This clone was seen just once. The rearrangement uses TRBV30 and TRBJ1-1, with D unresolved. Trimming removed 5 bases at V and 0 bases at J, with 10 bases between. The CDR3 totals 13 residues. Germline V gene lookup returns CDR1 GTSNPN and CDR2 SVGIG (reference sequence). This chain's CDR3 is CAWGLNMNTEAFF. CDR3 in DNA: TGTGCCTGGGGCCTAAACATGAACACTGAAGCTTTCTTT.

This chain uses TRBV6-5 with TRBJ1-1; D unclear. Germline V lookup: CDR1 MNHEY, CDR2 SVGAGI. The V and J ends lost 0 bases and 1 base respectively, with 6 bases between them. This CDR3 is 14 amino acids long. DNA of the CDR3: TGTGCCAGCAGTTACTCGAGGACGAACACTGAAGCTTTCTTT. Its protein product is CASSYSRTNTEAFF.

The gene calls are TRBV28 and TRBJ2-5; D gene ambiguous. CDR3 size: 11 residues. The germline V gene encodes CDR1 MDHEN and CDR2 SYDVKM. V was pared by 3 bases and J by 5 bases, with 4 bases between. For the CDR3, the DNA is TGTGCCAGCAGTTTGGGGGAGACCCAGTACTTC. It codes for CASSLGETQYF. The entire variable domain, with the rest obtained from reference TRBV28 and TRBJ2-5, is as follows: DVKVTQSSRYLVKRTGEKVFLECVQDMDHENMFWYRQDPGLGLRLIYFSYDVKMKEKGDIPEGYSVSREKKERFSLILESASTNQTSMYLCASSLGETQYFGPGTRLLVL.